What follows is one TCR beta chain and its context. What it binds is unknown. This sample was taken from a study of T cell responses to AZD1222 COVID-19 vaccine. Method: immunoSEQ multiplex PCR; TCRdb's copy keeps in-frame clones and lacks some. Of over 100,000 clones listed, about 90% were seen once; the top ten hold around 4.6%. This CDR3 comprises 14 residues. V lost 5 bases, J lost 1 base, and 9 bases lay in between. CDR1 SEHNR and CDR2 FQNEAQ come from the germline V gene (reference sequence). Study-wide results and limits: Among the donors, most were white British and more were female, and clonal diversity was possibly underestimated.

The specimen comprised peripheral blood, sampled 28 days after the second AZD1222 dose. The rearrangement uses TRBV7-9 and TRBJ1-5; D is perhaps TRBD1 (5 bases). This TCR was recovered from an adult who received the AZD1222 COVID-19 vaccine. This CDR3 is CASSGRDSNQPQHF. Written as DNA, the CDR3 is TGTGCCAGCAGCGGGCGGGACAGCAATCAGCCCCAGCATTTT.